This TCR beta chain was obtained from a study of blood T cell repertoires in COVID-19. Study-level information: Both acute and convalescent COVID-19 samples were obtained from the United States, Italy and Spain. From T cells, B-cell-depleted T cells, or PBMCs came the material, which was cDNA or gDNA.

The sample holds a few counts of this clone. The germline CDR1 and CDR2 sequences are DFQATT and SNEGSKA (reference sequence). The CDR3 length is 11 residues. V shed 5 bases and J shed 8 bases, with 9 bases lying between them. Under the authors' procedure: Quantification of nucleated cells was approximated via reference gene primer amplification. Clones were sequenced by immunoSEQ multiplex PCR, and TCRdb holds only the in-frame ones, with some missing. That table supplies the V and J calls and clone size; D and trimming were determined from the DNA. The sample carries some 290,000 clones, less than 90% recorded once.

This rearrangement joins TRBV20-1 to TRBJ1-4, with a tentative D call TRBD1 (5 bases). The specimen sequenced was peripheral blood. The source is a woman younger than 45 with COVID-19, enrolled during active disease. CDR3 nucleotide sequence: TGCAGTGCTGGACGGACAGAAAAACTGTTTTTT. Its protein product is CSAGRTEKLFF.